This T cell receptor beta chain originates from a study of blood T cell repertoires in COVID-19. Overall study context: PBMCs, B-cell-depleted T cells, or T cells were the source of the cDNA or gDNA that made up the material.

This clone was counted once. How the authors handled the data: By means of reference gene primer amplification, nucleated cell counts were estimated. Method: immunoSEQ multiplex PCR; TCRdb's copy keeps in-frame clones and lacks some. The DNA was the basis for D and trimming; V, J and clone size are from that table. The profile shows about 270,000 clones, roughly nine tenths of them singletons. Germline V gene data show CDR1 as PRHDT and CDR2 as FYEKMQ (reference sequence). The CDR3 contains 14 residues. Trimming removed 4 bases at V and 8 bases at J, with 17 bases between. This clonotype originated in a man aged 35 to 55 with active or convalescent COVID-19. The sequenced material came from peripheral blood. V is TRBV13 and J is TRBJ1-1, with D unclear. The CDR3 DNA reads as TGTGCCAGCAGCTCCGGGTCCTTTATCCGGGAAGCTTTCTTT. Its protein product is CASSSGSFIREAFF.